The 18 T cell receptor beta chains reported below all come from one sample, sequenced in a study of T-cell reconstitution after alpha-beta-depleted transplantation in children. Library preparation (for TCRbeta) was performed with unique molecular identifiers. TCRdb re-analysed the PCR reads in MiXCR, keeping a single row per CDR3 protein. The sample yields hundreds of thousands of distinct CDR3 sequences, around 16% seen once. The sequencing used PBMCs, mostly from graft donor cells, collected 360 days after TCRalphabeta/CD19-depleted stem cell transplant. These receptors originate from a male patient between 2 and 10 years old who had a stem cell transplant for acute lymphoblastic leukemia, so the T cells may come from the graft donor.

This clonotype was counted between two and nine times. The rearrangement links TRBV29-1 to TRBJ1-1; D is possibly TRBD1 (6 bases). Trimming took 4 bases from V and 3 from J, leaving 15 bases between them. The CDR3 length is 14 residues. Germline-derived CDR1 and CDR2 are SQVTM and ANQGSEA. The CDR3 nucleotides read TGCAGCGTTGGTAGGGGGGCAGGGGACACTGAAGCTTTCTTT. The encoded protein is CSVGRGAGDTEAFF.

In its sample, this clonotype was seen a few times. CDR3 nucleotides: TGTGCCAGCAGTCCCTCTGGACAGGGGCCCTACGAGCAGTACTTC. Protein product: CASSPSGQGPYEQYF. J is TRBJ2-7 and V is TRBV28; 9 bases map to TRBD1. The CDR3 covers 15 residues. From germline, CDR1 is MDHEN and CDR2 SYDVKM. The V segment lost 5 bases and the J segment 2 bases; nucleotides outside the gene matches: 7.

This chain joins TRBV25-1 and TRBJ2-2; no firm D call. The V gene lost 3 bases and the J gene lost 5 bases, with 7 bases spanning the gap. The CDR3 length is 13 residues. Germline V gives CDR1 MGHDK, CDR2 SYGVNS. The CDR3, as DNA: TGTGCCAGCAGTGATTGGTCGACCGGGGAGCTGTTTTTT. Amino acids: CASSDWSTGELFF.

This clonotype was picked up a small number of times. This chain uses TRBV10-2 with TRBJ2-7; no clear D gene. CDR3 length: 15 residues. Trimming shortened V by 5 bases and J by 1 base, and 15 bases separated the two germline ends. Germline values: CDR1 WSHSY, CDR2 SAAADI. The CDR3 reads CASSPRRVGSYEQYF. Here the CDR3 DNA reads TGCGCCAGCAGTCCCCGAAGGGTAGGGTCCTACGAGCAGTACTTC.

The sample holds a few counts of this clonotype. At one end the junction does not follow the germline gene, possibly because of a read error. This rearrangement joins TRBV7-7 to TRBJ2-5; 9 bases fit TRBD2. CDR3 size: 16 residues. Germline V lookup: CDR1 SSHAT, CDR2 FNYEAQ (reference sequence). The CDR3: CASSLGSGRTGETQYF. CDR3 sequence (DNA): TGTGCTAGCAGCTTAGGGAGCGGGAGGACTGGGGAGACCCAGTACTTC. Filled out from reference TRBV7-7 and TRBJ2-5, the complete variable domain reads GAGVSQSPRYKVTKRGQDVTLRCDPISSHATLYWYQQALGQGPEFLTYFNYEAQPDKSGLPSDRFSAERPEGSISTLTIQRTEQRDSAMYRCASSLGSGRTGETQYFGPGTRLLVL.

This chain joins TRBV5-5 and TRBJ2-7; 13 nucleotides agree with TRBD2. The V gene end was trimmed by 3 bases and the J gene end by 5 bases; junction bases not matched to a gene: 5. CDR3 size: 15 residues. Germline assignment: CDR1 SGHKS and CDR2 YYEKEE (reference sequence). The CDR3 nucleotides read TGTGCCAGCAGCTGGGGAGGACTAGCGGGAGACGAGCAGTACTTC. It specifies CASSWGGLAGDEQYF. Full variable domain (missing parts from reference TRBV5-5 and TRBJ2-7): DAGVTQSPTHLIKTRGQQVTLRCSPISGHKSVSWYQQVLGQGPQFIFQYYEKEERGRGNFPDRFSARQFPNYSSELNVNALLLGDSALYLCASSWGGLAGDEQYFGPGTRLTVT.

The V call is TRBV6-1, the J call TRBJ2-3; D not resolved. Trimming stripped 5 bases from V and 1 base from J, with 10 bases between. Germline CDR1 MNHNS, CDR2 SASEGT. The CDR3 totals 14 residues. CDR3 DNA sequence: TGTGCCAGCAGTCGTGACGGACGCACAGATACGCAGTATTTT. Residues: CASSRDGRTDTQYF.

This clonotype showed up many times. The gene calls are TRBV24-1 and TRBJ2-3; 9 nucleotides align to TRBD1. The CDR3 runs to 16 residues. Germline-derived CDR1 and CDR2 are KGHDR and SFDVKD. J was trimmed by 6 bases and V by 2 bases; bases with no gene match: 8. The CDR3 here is CATSDSPGQGRDTQYF. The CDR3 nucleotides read TGTGCCACCAGTGATTCACCGGGACAGGGCAGGGATACGCAGTATTTT.

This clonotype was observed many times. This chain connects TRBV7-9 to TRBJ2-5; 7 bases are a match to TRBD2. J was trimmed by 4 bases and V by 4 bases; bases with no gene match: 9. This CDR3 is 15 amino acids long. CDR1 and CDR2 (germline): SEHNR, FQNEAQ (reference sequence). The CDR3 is CASSSPLAVGETQYF. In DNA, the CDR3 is TGTGCCAGCAGCTCACCCCTAGCGGTGGGAGAGACCCAGTACTTC.

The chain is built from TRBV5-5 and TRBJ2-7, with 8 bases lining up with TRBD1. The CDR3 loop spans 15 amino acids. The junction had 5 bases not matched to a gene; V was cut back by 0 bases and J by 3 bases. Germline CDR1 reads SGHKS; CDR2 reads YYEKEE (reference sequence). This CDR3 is CASSLADRGGYEQYF. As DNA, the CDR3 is TGTGCCAGCAGCTTGGCCGACAGGGGAGGCTACGAGCAGTACTTC.

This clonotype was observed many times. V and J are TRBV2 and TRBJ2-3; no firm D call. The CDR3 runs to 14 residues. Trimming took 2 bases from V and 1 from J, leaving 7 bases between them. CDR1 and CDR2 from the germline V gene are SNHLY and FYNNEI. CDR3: CASSEFPGTDTQYF. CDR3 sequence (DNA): TGTGCCAGCAGTGAATTCCCCGGCACAGATACGCAGTATTTT.

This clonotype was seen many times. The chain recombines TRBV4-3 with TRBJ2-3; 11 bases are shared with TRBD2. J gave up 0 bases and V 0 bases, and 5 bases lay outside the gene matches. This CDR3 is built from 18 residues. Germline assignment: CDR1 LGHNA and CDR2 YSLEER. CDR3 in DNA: TGCGCCAGCAGCCAAGATCCGGGACTAGCGGTGAGCACAGATACGCAGTATTTT. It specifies CASSQDPGLAVSTDTQYF.

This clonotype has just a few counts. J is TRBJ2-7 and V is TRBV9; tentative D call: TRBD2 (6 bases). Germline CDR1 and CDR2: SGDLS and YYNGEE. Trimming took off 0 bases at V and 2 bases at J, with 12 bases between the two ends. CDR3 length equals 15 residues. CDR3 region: CASSVDGGSPYEQYF. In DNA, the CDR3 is TGTGCCAGCAGCGTAGATGGGGGGAGCCCCTACGAGCAGTACTTC.

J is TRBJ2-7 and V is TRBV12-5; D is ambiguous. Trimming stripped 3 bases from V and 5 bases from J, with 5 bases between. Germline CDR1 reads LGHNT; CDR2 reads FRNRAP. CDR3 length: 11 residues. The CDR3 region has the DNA TGTGCTAGTGGTTTTAATGACGAGCAGTACTTC. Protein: CASGFNDEQYF.

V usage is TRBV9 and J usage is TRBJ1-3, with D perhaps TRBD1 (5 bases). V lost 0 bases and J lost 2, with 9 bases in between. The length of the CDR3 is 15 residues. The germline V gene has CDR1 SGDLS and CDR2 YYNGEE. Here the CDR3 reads CASSVGGRAGNTIYF. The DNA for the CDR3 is TGTGCCAGCAGCGTAGGGGGCCGAGCTGGAAACACCATATATTTT.

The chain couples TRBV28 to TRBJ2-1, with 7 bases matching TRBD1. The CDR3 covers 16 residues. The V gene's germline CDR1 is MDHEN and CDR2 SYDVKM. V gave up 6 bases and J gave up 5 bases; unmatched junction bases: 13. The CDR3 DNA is TGTGCCAGCAGAGTCGCCGGGACAGCTCTGAACAATGAGCAGTTCTTC. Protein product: CASRVAGTALNNEQFF. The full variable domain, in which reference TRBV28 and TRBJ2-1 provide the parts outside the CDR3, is DVKVTQSSRYLVKRTGEKVFLECVQDMDHENMFWYRQDPGLGLRLIYFSYDVKMKEKGDIPEGYSVSREKKERFSLILESASTNQTSMYLCASRVAGTALNNEQFFGPGTRLTVL.

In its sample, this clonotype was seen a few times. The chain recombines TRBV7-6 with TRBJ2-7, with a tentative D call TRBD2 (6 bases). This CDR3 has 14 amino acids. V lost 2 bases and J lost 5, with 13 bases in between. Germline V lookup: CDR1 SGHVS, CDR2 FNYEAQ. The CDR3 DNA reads TGTGCCAGCAGCTTATTGGGGGGATTAGACGAGCAGTACTTC. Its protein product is CASSLLGGLDEQYF.

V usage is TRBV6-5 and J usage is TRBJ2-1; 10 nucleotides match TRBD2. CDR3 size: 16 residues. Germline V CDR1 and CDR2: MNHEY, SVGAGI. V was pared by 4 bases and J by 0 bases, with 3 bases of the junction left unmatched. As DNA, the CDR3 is TGTGCCAGCAGTTCCCCTAGCGGGAGCTCCTACAATGAGCAGTTCTTC. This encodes CASSSPSGSSYNEQFF.